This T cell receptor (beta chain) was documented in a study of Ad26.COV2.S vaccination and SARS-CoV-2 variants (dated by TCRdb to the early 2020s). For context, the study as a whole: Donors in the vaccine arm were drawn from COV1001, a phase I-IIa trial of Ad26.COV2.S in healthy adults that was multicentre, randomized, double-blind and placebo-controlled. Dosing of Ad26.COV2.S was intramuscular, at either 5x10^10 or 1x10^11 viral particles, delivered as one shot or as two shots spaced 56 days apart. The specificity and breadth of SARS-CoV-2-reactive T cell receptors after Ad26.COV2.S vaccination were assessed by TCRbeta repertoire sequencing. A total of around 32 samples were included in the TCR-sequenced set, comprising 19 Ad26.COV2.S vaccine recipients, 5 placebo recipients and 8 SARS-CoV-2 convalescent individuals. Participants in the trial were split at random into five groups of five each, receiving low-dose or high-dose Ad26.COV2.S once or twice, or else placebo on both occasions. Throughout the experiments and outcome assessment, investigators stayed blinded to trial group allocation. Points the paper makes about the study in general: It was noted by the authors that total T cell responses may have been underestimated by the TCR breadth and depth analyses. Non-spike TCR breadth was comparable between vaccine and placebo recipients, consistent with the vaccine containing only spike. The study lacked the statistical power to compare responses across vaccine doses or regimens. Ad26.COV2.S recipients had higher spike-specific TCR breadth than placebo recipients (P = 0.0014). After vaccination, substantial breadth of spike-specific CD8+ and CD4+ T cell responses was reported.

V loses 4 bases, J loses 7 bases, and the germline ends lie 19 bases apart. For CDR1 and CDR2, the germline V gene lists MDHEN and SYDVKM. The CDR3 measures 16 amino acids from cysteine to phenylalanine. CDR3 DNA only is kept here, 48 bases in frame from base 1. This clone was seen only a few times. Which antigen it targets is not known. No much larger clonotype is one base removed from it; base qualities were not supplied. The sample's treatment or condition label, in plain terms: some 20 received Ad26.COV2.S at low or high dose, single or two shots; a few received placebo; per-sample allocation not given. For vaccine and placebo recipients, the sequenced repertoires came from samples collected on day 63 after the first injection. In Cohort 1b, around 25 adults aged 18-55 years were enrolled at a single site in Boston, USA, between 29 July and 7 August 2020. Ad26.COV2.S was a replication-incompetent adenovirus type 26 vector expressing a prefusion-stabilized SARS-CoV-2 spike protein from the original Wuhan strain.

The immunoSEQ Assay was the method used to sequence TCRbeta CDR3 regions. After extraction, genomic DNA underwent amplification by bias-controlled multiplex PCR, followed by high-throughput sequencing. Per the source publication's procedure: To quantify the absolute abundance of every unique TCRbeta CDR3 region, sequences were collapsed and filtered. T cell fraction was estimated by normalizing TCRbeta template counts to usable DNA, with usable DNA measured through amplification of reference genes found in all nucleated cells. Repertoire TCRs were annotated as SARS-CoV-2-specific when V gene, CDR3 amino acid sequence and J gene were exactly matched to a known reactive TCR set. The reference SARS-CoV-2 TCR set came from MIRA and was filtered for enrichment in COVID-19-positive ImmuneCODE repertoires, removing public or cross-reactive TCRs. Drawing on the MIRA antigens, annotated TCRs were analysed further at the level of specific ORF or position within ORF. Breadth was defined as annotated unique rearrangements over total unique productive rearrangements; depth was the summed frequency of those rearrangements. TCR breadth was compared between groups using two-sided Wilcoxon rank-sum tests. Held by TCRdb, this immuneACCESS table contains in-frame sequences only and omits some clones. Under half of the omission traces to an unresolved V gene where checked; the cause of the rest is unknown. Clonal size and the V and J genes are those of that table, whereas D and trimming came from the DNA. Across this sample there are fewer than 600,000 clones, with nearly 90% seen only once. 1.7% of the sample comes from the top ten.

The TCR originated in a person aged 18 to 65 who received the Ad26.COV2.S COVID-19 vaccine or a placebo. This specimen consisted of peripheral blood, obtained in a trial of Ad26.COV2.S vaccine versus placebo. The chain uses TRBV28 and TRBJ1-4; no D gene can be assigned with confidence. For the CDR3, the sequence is CASSSHKTATGEKLFF. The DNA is TGTGCCAGCAGTTCACATAAGACGGCGACGGGTGAAAAACTGTTTTTT.